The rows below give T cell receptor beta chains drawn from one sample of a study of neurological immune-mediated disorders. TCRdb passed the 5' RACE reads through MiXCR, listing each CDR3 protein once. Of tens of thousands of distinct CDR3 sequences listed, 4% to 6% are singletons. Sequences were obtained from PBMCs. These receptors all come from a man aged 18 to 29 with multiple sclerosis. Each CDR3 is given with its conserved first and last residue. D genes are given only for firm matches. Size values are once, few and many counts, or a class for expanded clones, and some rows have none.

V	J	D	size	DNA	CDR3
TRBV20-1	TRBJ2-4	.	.	TGCAGCACGACAGGTCCCAATCAAGCCAAAAACATTCAGTACTTC	CSTTGPNQAKNIQYF
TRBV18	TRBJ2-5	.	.	TGTGCCAGCTCAGCGTGGCTCGGGGAGGAGACCCAGTACTTC	CASSAWLGEETQYF
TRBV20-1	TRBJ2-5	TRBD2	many	TGCAGTGCTAGAGATCTAAGCGGGAGGTCCCGGACCCAGTACTTC	CSARDLSGRSRTQYF
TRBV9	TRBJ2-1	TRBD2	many	TGTGCCAGCAGCGTAGGAGGCGGGAGGGGCAGTGAGCAGTTCTTC	CASSVGGGRGSEQFF
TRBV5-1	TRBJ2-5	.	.	TGCGCCAGCAGCTTGCTTGCAGGGGTCCAAGAGACCCAGTACTTC	CASSLLAGVQETQYF
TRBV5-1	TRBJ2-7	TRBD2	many	TGCGCCAGCAGCGGAGGGACTAGCGGCCACTACGAGCAGTACTTC	CASSGGTSGHYEQYF
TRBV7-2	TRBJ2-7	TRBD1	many	TGTGCCAGCAGCCCGCGGACAGGGACCTACGAGCAGTACTTC	CASSPRTGTYEQYF
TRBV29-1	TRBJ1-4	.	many	TGCAGCGTTGCTGCCAGGGGTGAAAAACTGTTTTTT	CSVAARGEKLFF
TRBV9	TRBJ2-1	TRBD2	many	TGTGCCAGCAGCGTAGAAGCGGGGGGTTTTGAGCAGTTCTTC	CASSVEAGGFEQFF
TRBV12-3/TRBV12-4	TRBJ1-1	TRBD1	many	TGTGCCAGCAGTTTAAGGGGGACAGGCGACACTGAAGCTTTCTTT	CASSLRGTGDTEAFF
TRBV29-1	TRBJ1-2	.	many	TGCAGCGTACCGCCAAACACGGACTCTTCCGGCTACACCTTC	CSVPPNTDSSGYTF
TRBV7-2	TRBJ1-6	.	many	TGTGCCAGCAGCTCCGGTGGGACTCCTCTTTCACCCCTCCACTTT	CASSSGGTPLSPLHF
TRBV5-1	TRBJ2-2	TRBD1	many	TGCGCCAGCAGAAACACCGGGACAGGGGAGATCGGGGAGCTGTTTTTT	CASRNTGTGEIGELFF
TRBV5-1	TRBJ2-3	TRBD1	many	TGCGCCAGCAGCTTGTTTGAGACAGGGTCCCCCACAGATACGCAGTATTTT	CASSLFETGSPTDTQYF
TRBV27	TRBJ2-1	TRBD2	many	TGTGCCAGCAGTTTCCTCTCCATTACTAGCGGGGGTAGAGATGAGCAGTTCTTC	CASSFLSITSGGRDEQFF
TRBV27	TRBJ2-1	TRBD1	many	TGTGCCAGCCGACAGGGGGGCGGGAATGAGCAGTTCTTC	CASRQGGGNEQFF
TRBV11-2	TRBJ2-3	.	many	TGTGCCAGCAGCTTAGATGAGACCGCTACGCAGTATTTT	CASSLDETATQYF
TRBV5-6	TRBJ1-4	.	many	TGTGCCAGCGAGAAATCGGTAGATGAAAAACTGTTTTTT	CASEKSVDEKLFF
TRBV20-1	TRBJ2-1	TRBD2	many	TGCAGTGCTGCTAGCGGGAGAACCTACAATGAGCAGTTCTTC	CSAASGRTYNEQFF
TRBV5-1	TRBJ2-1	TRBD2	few	TGCGCCAGCAGCTGGGGGACTAGCGGGAGTCGGTACAATGAGCAGTTCTTC	CASSWGTSGSRYNEQFF
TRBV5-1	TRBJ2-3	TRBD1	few	TGCGCCAGCAGGAGACAGGGGGTCACAGATACGCAGTATTTT	CASRRQGVTDTQYF
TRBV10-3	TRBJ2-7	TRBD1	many	TGTGCCATCATGGGAGGGACAGGGGGAAACGAGCAGTACTTC	CAIMGGTGGNEQYF
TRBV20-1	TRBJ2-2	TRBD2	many	TGCAGTGCTAGGAGGTGGAGTAGCGGGAAGCCCACAGTAAATGGGGAGCTGTTTTTT	CSARRWSSGKPTVNGELFF
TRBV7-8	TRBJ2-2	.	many	TGTGCCAGCAGCCCCCTGCCGGGGACCCTACCCGGGGAGCTGTTTTTT	CASSPLPGTLPGELFF
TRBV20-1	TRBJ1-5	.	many	TGCAGTGCTTCGCTTGGGGGGGCCAGCAATCAGCCCCAGCATTTT	CSASLGGASNQPQHF
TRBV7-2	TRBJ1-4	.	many	TGTGCCAGCAGCTTAGACAGAGCTAATGAAAAACTGTTTTTT	CASSLDRANEKLFF
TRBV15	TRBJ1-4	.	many	TGTGCCACCGGCAGGGGTAATGAAAAACTGTTTTTT	CATGRGNEKLFF
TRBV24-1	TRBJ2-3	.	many	TGTGCCACCAGTGTTGGGGGCCCAGATACGCAGTATTTT	CATSVGGPDTQYF
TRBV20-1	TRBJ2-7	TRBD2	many	TGCAGTGCTAGTCCACTGCGGGGGGGTTTCTCCTACGAGCAGTACTTC	CSASPLRGGFSYEQYF
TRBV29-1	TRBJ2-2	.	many	TGCAGCGTTGAAACCGGGATCGGTTTCAGCGGGGAGCTGTTTTTT	CSVETGIGFSGELFF
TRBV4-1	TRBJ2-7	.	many	TGCGCCAGCAGCCAAGACGGAACAGGGAATCCCGTCTACGAGCAGTACTTC	CASSQDGTGNPVYEQYF
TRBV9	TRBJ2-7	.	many	TGTGCCAGCAGCCCTGCGGGACAGCGCTACGAGCAGTACTTC	CASSPAGQRYEQYF
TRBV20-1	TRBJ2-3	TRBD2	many	TGCAGTGCTAGTCAACCGGGGGGGCGAGATACGCAGTATTTT	CSASQPGGRDTQYF
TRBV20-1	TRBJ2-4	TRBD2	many	TGCAGTGCCGGTTCAAGCGGGGGGGGGAACATTCAGTACTTC	CSAGSSGGGNIQYF
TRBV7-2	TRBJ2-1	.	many	TGTGCCAGCAGCTTAGTTCCCGAATACCGGGACAATGAGCAGTTCTTC	CASSLVPEYRDNEQFF
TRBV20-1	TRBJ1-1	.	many	TGCAGTGCTAGGACGGTTAACACTGAAGCTTTCTTT	CSARTVNTEAFF
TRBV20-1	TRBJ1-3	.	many	TGCAGTGCTAGGCAGGGTACTAGGACCGGAAACACCATATATTTT	CSARQGTRTGNTIYF
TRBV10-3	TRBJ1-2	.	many	TGTGCCATCAGTGAAGCGACAGGAACGTATGGCTACACCTTC	CAISEATGTYGYTF
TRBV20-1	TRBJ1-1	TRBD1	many	TGCAGTGCTAGGGGAGGACAGGGTAGGACTGAAGCTTTCTTT	CSARGGQGRTEAFF
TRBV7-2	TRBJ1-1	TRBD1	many	TGTGCCAGCAGCTTAAACAGGGGGAACACTGAAGCTTTCTTT	CASSLNRGNTEAFF
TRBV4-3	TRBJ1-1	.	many	TGCACCAGCAGCAGCAGGGTGTTGGGCACTGAAGCTTTCTTT	CTSSSRVLGTEAFF
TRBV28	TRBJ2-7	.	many	TGTGCCAGCAGTTCCGGACTTATCTACGAGCAGTACTTC	CASSSGLIYEQYF
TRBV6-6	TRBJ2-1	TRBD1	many	TGTGCCAGCAGTGAGGGACAGGGGGTGGATGAGCAGTTCTTC	CASSEGQGVDEQFF
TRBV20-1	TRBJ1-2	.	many	TGCAGTGCTCAGGTGGTCCATTCGCCCAACTATGGCTACACCTTC	CSAQVVHSPNYGYTF
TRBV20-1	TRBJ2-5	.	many	TGCAGTGCTAGAGATGTCGCAGGTGCCCAAGAGACCCAGTACTTC	CSARDVAGAQETQYF
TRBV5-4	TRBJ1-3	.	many	TGTGCCAGCAGCTTGGGTAGCAGCTCTGGAAACACCATATATTTT	CASSLGSSSGNTIYF
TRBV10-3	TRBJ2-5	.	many	TGTGCCATCAGTGAGTCGAAGCAGGGGGAGACCCAGTACTTC	CAISESKQGETQYF
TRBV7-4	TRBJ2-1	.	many	TGTGCCAGCAGCGTAAGATTTGGTGAGCAGTTCTTC	CASSVRFGEQFF
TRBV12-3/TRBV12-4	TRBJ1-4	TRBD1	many	TGTGCCAGCAGGCCCCCCGGGACAGGGAGAGAAAAACTGTTTTTT	CASRPPGTGREKLFF
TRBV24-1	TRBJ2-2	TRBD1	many	TGTGCCACCAGCCCTGGGACAGGGAGGAACACCGGGGAGCTGTTTTTT	CATSPGTGRNTGELFF
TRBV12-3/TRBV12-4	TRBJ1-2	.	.	TGTGCCAGCAGTCAAAGTCAGCATGGCTACACCTTC	CASSQSQHGYTF
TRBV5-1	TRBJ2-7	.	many	TGCGCCAGCAGCTTGGCGGGGGGCAGAACCTACGAGCAGTACTTC	CASSLAGGRTYEQYF
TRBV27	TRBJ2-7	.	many	TGTGCCAGTTCCCGGACGCGAGTCTACGAGCAGTACTTC	CASSRTRVYEQYF
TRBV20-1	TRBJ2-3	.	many	TGCAGTGCTGCATCCGGCCAGCTTATCACAGATACGCAGTATTTT	CSAASGQLITDTQYF
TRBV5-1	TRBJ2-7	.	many	TGCGCCAGCAGCTTGAAGACCGCAGAGGTCGAGCAGTACTTC	CASSLKTAEVEQYF